These 13 T cell receptor beta chains share one sample of origin, sequenced in a study of T-cell memory formation after mild COVID-19. TCRdb fed the 5' RACE reads into MiXCR, producing one record per CDR3 protein. Of hundreds of thousands of distinct CDR3 sequences listed, roughly 18% are singletons. The sample was PBMCs or a T cell subset sorted from them (not recorded which). These receptors were collected from an adult woman who had mild COVID-19 (a few samples of this study predate the infection). Cell type and time point are not known.

This clonotype was counted a few times. The chain couples TRBV28 to TRBJ2-1; D perhaps matches TRBD2 (6 bases). The CDR3 has 14 residues. CDR1 and CDR2 from the germline V gene are MDHEN and SYDVKM. V lost 10 bases, J lost 7 bases, and 20 bases lay in between. CDR3 in DNA: TGTGCCACCATCGGGGGAGGTGGGGAGAATGAGCAGTTCTTC. Protein: CATIGGGGENEQFF.

V gene TRBV4-1 combines with J gene TRBJ1-2; 8 positions match TRBD1. Germline assignment: CDR1 MGHRA and CDR2 YSYEKL. This CDR3 is 13 amino acids long. V shed 1 base and J 6 bases; nucleotides not matched to a gene: 1. CDR3 nucleotides: TGCGCCAGCAGCCAAGGACAGGGGAATGGCTACACCTTC. This encodes CASSQGQGNGYTF.

Comment on this clonotype: A read error may produce the germline difference seen at one junction end. The chain couples TRBV28 to TRBJ1-1; D gene unclear. This CDR3 spans 13 amino acids. The V gene's germline CDR1 is MDHEN and CDR2 SYDVKM. The CDR3: CASCFGVVTEAFF. The CDR3 nucleotides are TGTGCCAGCTGTTTTGGGGTGGTGACTGAAGCTTTCTTT.

This clonotype has just a few counts. The chain employs TRBV12-5 and TRBJ1-3; D not resolved. Germline lookup yields CDR1 LGHNT and CDR2 FRNRAP. Trimming took off 0 bases at V and 1 base at J, with 10 bases between the two ends. There are 16 residues in the CDR3. The CDR3, as DNA: TGTGCTAGTGGTTTGGTACTAGGGTTTTCTGGAAACACCATATATTTT. It yields the protein CASGLVLGFSGNTIYF.

This clonotype was detected many times. The V and J genes are TRBV12-3 or TRBV12-4 and TRBJ2-3; 11 bases line up with TRBD2. This CDR3 spans 16 amino acids. Losses at the gene ends were 5 bases for V and 0 bases for J; bases not matched to a gene: 4. In DNA, the CDR3 is TGTGCCAGCAGTCCCCGGACTAGCGGGAGCACAGATACGCAGTATTTT. Amino acid sequence: CASSPRTSGSTDTQYF.

A few counts support this clonotype. The rearrangement joins TRBV5-1 to TRBJ1-1; 8 bases fit TRBD1. Unmatched junction bases numbered 9, after V lost 2 bases and J lost 0 bases. Germline CDR1 and CDR2: SGHRS and YFSETQ. The CDR3 sequence is 17 residues long. CDR3 loop: CASSLTDRDWVNTEAFF. The CDR3, as DNA: TGCGCCAGCAGCTTAACGGACAGGGATTGGGTGAACACTGAAGCTTTCTTT.

This chain connects TRBV7-9 to TRBJ2-7; 10 positions match TRBD1. There are 14 residues in the CDR3. V was clipped by 4 bases and J by 3 bases; unmatched bases: 3. Germline lookup yields CDR1 SEHNR and CDR2 FQNEAQ (reference sequence). CDR3 bases: TGTGCCAGCAGCTGGACAGGGGGTGTCTACGAGCAGTACTTC. Its translation: CASSWTGGVYEQYF.

This clonotype was seen more than once but under ten times. The V call is TRBV12-3 or TRBV12-4, the J call TRBJ2-7; the match to TRBD2 covers 12 bases. With V trimmed by 6 bases and J by 2 bases, 17 bases remained unmatched. CDR3 length: 19 residues. For the CDR3, the DNA is TGTGCCAGCAGCCAACTGACTAGCGGGGGATCCTATCCCCCCTACGAGCAGTACTTC. It is translated as CASSQLTSGGSYPPYEQYF.

This clonotype was recorded many times. The rearrangement links TRBV7-9 to TRBJ1-4, with 7 bases aligning to TRBD1. CDR1 SEHNR and CDR2 FQNEAQ come from the germline V gene (reference sequence). The CDR3 has 12 amino acids. The J segment lost 15 bases and the V segment lost 4 bases, leaving 8 bases of the junction unmatched. The CDR3 loop reads CASSSATGSVFF. The CDR3 DNA is TGTGCCAGCAGCTCAGCGACAGGGTCGGTGTTTTTT.

This chain uses TRBV6-2 or TRBV6-3 with TRBJ2-5; 7 nucleotides line up with TRBD2. Germline V gene lookup returns CDR1 MNHEY and CDR2 SVGEGT. CDR3 length: 14 residues. J gave up 5 bases and V 6 bases, and 9 bases lay outside the gene matches. As DNA, the CDR3 is TGTGCCAGCAGGCCAGACTGGGGAGGGGAGACCCAGTACTTC. It encodes CASRPDWGGETQYF.

This clonotype was seen a few times. The chain employs TRBV20-1 and TRBJ2-1; D may be TRBD1 (6 bases). Germline CDR1 is DFQATT and CDR2 is SNEGSKA (reference sequence). V dropped 1 base and J dropped 1 base, with 11 bases sitting between them. The CDR3 contains 15 residues. The CDR3 reads CSARGHRESYNEQFF. The CDR3 DNA reads TGCAGTGCTAGAGGGCACAGGGAATCCTACAATGAGCAGTTCTTC.

J is TRBJ2-5 and V is TRBV7-2; 16 bases are shared with TRBD2. J lost 3 bases, V lost 6 bases, and 13 bases had no gene match. The germline gives CDR1 SGHTA, CDR2 FQGNSA. The CDR3 is made up of 19 amino acids. The CDR3 reads CASSSGLAGGRGLEETQYF. CDR3 bases: TGTGCCAGCAGTTCGGGACTAGCGGGAGGGAGGGGGCTAGAAGAGACCCAGTACTTC.

This sequence joins TRBV7-2 and TRBJ2-7; 14 nucleotides align to TRBD2. V gave up 3 bases and J gave up 3 bases; unmatched junction bases: 4. CDR1 and CDR2 from the germline V gene are SGHTA and FQGNSA. This CDR3 spans 16 amino acids. CDR3 residues: CASSLGLAGAYYEQYF. In DNA, the CDR3 is TGTGCCAGCAGCTTGGGACTAGCGGGGGCCTACTACGAGCAGTACTTC.